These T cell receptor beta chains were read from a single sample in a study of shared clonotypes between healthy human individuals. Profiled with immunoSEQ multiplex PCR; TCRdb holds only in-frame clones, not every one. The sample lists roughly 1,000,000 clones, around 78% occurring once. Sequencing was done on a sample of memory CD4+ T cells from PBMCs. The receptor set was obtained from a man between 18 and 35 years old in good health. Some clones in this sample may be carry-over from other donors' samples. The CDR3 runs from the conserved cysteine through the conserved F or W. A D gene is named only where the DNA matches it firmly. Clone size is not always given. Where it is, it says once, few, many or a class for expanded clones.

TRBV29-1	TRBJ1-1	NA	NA	CSVPPRELPEAFF	TGCAGCGTTCCGCCCAGGGAGCTCCCTGAAGCTTTCTTT
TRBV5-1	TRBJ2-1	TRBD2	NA	CASSLGGNEQFF	TGCGCCAGCAGTTTGGGGGGGAATGAGCAGTTCTTC
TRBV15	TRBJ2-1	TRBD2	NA	CATSYRTSGRLGEQFF	TGTGCCACCAGCTACCGGACTAGCGGGAGGTTGGGTGAGCAGTTCTTC
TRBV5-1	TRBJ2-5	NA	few	CASSLEVQETQYF	TGCGCCAGCAGCTTGGAAGTGCAAGAGACCCAGTACTTC
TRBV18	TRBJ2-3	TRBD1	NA	CASSRPGQPTDTQYF	TGTGCCAGCTCACGTCCGGGACAGCCCACAGATACGCAGTATTTT
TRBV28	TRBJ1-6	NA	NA	CASSPTPYNSPLHF	TGTGCCAGCAGTCCCACCCCCTATAATTCACCCCTCCACTTT
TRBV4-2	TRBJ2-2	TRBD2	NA	CASSQPPGLAGAGELFF	TGTGCCAGCAGCCAGCCTCCGGGACTAGCGGGAGCCGGGGAGCTGTTTTTT
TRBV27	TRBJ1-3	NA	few	CASRRTGGNTIYF	TGTGCCAGCAGACGGACGGGCGGAAACACCATATATTTT
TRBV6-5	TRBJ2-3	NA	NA	CASESGGPTDTQYF	TGTGCCAGCGAGAGTGGGGGTCCCACAGATACGCAGTATTTT
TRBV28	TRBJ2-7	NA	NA	CASSGPGVSYEQYF	TGTGCCAGCAGTGGGCCAGGAGTATCCTACGAGCAGTACTTC
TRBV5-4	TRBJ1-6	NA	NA	CASSLGFGVPLHF	TGTGCCAGCAGCTTGGGATTCGGGGTCCCCCTCCACTTT
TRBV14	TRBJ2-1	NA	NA	CASSQLAGQLNEQFF	TGTGCCAGCAGCCAACTCGCGGGCCAGCTCAATGAGCAGTTCTTC
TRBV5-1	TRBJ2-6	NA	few	CASSLRSSSGANVLTF	TGCGCCAGCAGCTTGCGCAGTAGCTCTGGGGCCAACGTCCTGACTTTC
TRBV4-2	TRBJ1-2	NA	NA	CASSLLTREGGYTF	TGTGCCAGCAGCCTGCTGACGAGAGAAGGGGGCTACACCTTC
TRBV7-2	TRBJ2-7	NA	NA	CASSSGGPAGPPYEQYF	TGTGCCAGCAGCTCCGGGGGACCTGCGGGCCCGCCCTACGAGCAGTACTTC
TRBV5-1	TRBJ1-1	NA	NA	CASSLSVNTEAFF	TGCGCCAGCAGCTTGTCGGTAAACACTGAAGCTTTCTTT
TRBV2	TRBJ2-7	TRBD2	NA	CASSGTSGGEQYF	TGTGCCAGCAGTGGGACTAGCGGTGGCGAGCAGTACTTC
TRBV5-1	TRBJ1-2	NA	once	CASGHLEGPLNYGYTF	TGCGCCAGCGGTCACCTGGAAGGGCCTCTTAACTATGGCTACACCTTC
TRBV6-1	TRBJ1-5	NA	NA	CASSGRDAANQPQHF	TGTGCCAGCAGTGGCCGGGACGCAGCCAATCAGCCCCAGCATTTT
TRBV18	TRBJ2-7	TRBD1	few	CASSQNRDRGLEQYF	TGTGCCAGCTCACAGAACCGGGACAGGGGACTCGAGCAGTACTTC
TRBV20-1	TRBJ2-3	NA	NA	CSARDGRGQYF	TGCAGTGCTAGAGACGGGAGAGGGCAGTATTTT
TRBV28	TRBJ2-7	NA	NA	CASSQGTLTYEQYF	TGTGCCAGCAGTCAGGGGACGCTTACCTACGAGCAGTACTTC
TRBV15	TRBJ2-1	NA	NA	CATSRGYSEQFF	TGTGCCACCAGCAGAGGCTACAGTGAGCAGTTCTTC
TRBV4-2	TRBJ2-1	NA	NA	CASSHSLGQFF	TGTGCCAGCAGCCACTCCTTGGGGCAGTTCTTC
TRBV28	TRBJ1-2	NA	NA	CASSLPRENYGYTF	TGTGCCAGCAGTTTACCCAGGGAGAACTATGGCTACACCTTC
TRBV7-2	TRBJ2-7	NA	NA	CASSTRLEQYF	TGTGCCAGCAGCACTAGGCTCGAGCAGTACTTC
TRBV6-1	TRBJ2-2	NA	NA	CASSGTSNTGELFF	TGTGCCAGCAGCGGGACTTCGAACACCGGGGAGCTGTTTTTT
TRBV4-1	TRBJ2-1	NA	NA	CASSQGLLLAEGYNEQFF	TGCGCCAGCAGCCAGGGTCTTCTGTTGGCGGAAGGATACAATGAGCAGTTCTTC
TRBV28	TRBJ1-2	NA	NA	CASKVFLSTKGMDGYTF	TGTGCCAGCAAAGTATTCCTAAGCACTAAGGGGATGGATGGCTACACCTTC
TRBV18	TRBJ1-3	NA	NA	CASSPETARSGNTIYF	TGTGCCAGCTCACCAGAGACTGCCAGATCTGGAAACACCATATATTTT
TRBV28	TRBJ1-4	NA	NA	CASSTISEKLFF	TGTGCCAGCAGTACGATCAGCGAAAAACTGTTTTTT
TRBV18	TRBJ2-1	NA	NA	CASSPYNLGTGNEQFF	TGTGCCAGCTCACCCTACAATCTCGGGACTGGCAATGAGCAGTTCTTC
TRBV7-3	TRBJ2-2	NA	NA	CASSFTGTGELFF	TGTGCCAGCAGCTTTACCGGGACGGGGGAGCTGTTTTTT
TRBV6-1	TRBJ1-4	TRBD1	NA	CASMKDREIGEKLFF	TGTGCCAGCATGAAGGACAGGGAGATTGGTGAAAAACTGTTTTTT
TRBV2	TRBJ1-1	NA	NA	CASSPWGFTEAFF	TGTGCCAGCAGCCCCTGGGGATTCACTGAAGCTTTCTTT
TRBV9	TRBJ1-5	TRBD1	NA	CASSVGNPMDRLWNQPQHF	TGTGCCAGCAGCGTAGGGAACCCTATGGACAGGTTATGGAATCAGCCCCAGCATTTT
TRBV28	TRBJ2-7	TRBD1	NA	CASRTPGQGPNEQYF	TGTGCCAGCAGGACACCGGGACAGGGGCCCAACGAGCAGTACTTC
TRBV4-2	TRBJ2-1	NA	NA	CASSQEVSFNEQFF	TGTGCCAGCAGCCAAGAGGTTAGCTTCAATGAGCAGTTCTTC
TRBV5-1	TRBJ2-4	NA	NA	CASSLSGRDIQYF	TGCGCCAGCAGCTTGTCAGGGCGGGACATTCAGTACTTC
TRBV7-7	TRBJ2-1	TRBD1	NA	CASSLVGTGSGGEQFF	TGTGCCAGCAGCTTAGTGGGGACAGGGTCTGGGGGTGAGCAGTTCTTC
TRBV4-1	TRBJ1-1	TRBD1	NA	CASSQATGREAFF	TGCGCCAGCAGCCAAGCGACAGGGCGAGAAGCTTTCTTT
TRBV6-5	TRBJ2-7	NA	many	CASSYWGTSYEQYF	TGTGCCAGCAGTTACTGGGGTACGTCCTACGAGCAGTACTTC
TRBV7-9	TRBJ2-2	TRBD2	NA	CASTRKEGGRALSTGELFF	TGTGCCAGCACGAGGAAAGAGGGCGGGAGGGCCCTCAGCACCGGGGAGCTGTTTTTT
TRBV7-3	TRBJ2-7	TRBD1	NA	CASSTNSGQGFEQYF	TGTGCCAGCAGCACGAATTCGGGACAGGGTTTCGAGCAGTACTTC
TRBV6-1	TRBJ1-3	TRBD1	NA	CASSELGQGSTIYF	TGTGCCAGCAGTGAATTGGGACAGGGGAGCACCATATATTTT
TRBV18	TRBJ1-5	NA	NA	CASSPRQVISNQPQHF	TGTGCCAGCTCACCTCGACAGGTCATTAGCAATCAGCCCCAGCATTTT
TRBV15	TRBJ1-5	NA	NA	CATSRDAGVIQPQHF	TGTGCCACCAGCAGAGACGCAGGGGTTATTCAGCCCCAGCATTTT
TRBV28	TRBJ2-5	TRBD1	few	CASSLDDRGRETQYF	TGTGCCAGCAGTTTAGATGACAGGGGCAGGGAGACCCAGTACTTC
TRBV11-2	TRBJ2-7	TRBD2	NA	CASSLAGLAGDPYEQYF	TGTGCCAGCAGCTTAGCGGGGCTAGCGGGGGACCCCTACGAGCAGTACTTC
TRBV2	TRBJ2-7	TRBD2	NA	CASSRLAGLYEQYF	TGTGCCAGCAGTCGACTAGCGGGGTTATACGAGCAGTACTTC
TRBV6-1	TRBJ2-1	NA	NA	CASRGQRLGNEQFF	TGTGCCAGCAGAGGACAGAGGCTGGGTAATGAGCAGTTCTTC
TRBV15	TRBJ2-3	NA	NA	CATSYGSTDTQYF	TGTGCCACCAGCTACGGTAGCACAGATACGCAGTATTTT
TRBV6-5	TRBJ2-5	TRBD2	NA	CASSLAGVATQYF	TGTGCCAGCAGCCTAGCGGGAGTTGCGACCCAGTACTTC
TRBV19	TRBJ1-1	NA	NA	CASSRFARDTEAFF	TGTGCCAGTAGCCGGTTTGCGCGGGACACTGAAGCTTTCTTT
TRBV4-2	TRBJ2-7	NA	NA	CASSQRAGFTYEQYF	TGTGCCAGCAGTCAACGGGCGGGATTTACCTACGAGCAGTACTTC
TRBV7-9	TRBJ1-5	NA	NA	CASSLGRGNQPQHF	TGTGCCAGCAGCTTAGGCAGGGGCAATCAGCCCCAGCATTTT
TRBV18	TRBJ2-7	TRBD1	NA	CASSTKQGFAYEQYF	TGTGCCAGCTCAACGAAACAGGGGTTCGCCTACGAGCAGTACTTC
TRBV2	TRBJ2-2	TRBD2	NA	CASRRLAGGHAGELFF	TGTGCCAGCAGGCGACTAGCGGGAGGTCACGCCGGGGAGCTGTTTTTT
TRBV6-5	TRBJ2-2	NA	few	CAAAGWNTGELFF	TGTGCCGCCGCAGGGTGGAACACCGGGGAGCTGTTTTTT
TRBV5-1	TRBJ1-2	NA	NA	CASSLAAQGRYGYTF	TGCGCCAGCAGCTTGGCCGCACAGGGCCGCTATGGCTACACCTTC